Following are 14 T cell receptor beta chains from one sample sequenced in a study of regulatory T cells in long-lasting Graves disease (dated by TCRdb to about 2021). Library generation was performed with multiplex PCR. Sequenced on an Illumina HiSeq 4000. TCR beta libraries were built with iRepertoire HTBI primers and Arm-PCR amplification of CDR3 regions. TCRdb reworked the public reads: Q25 trimming with fastp, MiXCR clone assembly, productive beta chains retained. All rows with the same CDR3 protein become a single entry with the most common DNA and genes. This sample has hundreds of thousands of distinct CDR3 sequences in its table, and approximately 21% of those were observed once. The ten biggest clones cover approximately 6.4% of the sample. The time point label of this sample denotes: persistent/refractory GD, antithyroid drugs over 5 years with positive TRAb. For both TCR sequencing and RNA sequencing, RNA was extracted from PBMCs using TRIzol.

Source: peripheral blood mononuclear cells (PBMCs), taken when the disease was refractory, from a patient treated with antithyroid drugs. These receptors all stem from a female donor with Graves disease.

The table lists this clonotype with many counts. This chain joins TRBV7-8 and TRBJ1-1, with D possibly TRBD1 on 5 matching bases. This CDR3 is built from 15 residues. The V and J ends lost 1 base and 3 bases respectively, with 12 bases between them. The germline V gene has CDR1 SGHVS and CDR2 FQNEAQ. DNA of the CDR3: TGTGCCAGCAGCTTAGATTGGACGGGGGACACTGAAGCTTTCTTT. Its protein is CASSLDWTGDTEAFF.

This clonotype was seen ten or more times. The chain couples TRBV19 to TRBJ2-2; TRBD2 might be the D (6 bases). Deletions cut 3 bases from V and 4 bases from J, with 9 bases between. Germline V gives CDR1 LNHDA, CDR2 SQIVND (reference sequence). The CDR3 totals 14 residues. DNA for the CDR3: TGTGCCAGTAGTATTGCGGGGACCACCGGGGAGCTGTTTTTT. It codes for CASSIAGTTGELFF.

Only a few counts were recorded for this clonotype. The J gene is TRBJ2-7, the V gene TRBV6-4; D unresolved. This CDR3 comprises 12 residues. V was cut by 6 bases and J by 3 bases, with 9 bases left in between. The germline V gene encodes CDR1 MRHNA and CDR2 SNTAGT. The CDR3 nucleotides are TGTGCCAGCAGAACGGACGGCTACGAGCAGTACTTC. This translates into CASRTDGYEQYF.

This clonotype has at least ten counts. This sequence joins TRBV2 and TRBJ1-4, with a tentative D call TRBD1 (5 bases). Germline V gives CDR1 SNHLY, CDR2 FYNNEI. Trimming cost V 4 bases and J 6 bases, with 12 bases left between them. There are 14 residues in the CDR3. The CDR3 spells CASSVYLRDEKLFF. The CDR3 DNA reads TGTGCCAGCAGTGTGTATCTCAGGGATGAAAAACTGTTTTTT.

V usage is TRBV24-1 and J usage is TRBJ2-3; 7 nucleotides line up with TRBD1. The better agreement between TRBJ1-5 and the DNA end casts doubt on the J call. Germline V gives CDR1 KGHDR, CDR2 SFDVKD. CDR3 length equals 14 residues. In nucleotides, the CDR3 is TGTGCCACCAGTGAGCGTGGGACAGATCGACCGCAGCATTTT. This codes for CATSERGTDRPQHF.

The rearrangement links TRBV20-1 to TRBJ2-3, with D perhaps TRBD2 (5 bases). Looked up from germline, CDR1 is DFQATT and CDR2 is SNEGSKA (reference sequence). V lost 0 bases and J 3 bases, leaving 16 bases between the germline ends. The length of the CDR3 is 16 residues. The CDR3 DNA is TGCAGTGCTAGAGATCCTGCTGCACTAGGGACAGATACGCAGTATTTT. Residues: CSARDPAALGTDTQYF.

This clonotype came up a few times. This rearrangement joins TRBV27 to TRBJ2-2, with D perhaps matching TRBD1 or TRBD2 (6 bases each). Germline CDR1 MNHEY, CDR2 SMNVEV (reference sequence). V lost 6 bases, J lost 2 bases, and 10 bases lay in between. This CDR3 is 14 amino acids long. DNA of the CDR3: TGTGCCAGCAGGAGGGGGGAAAACACCGGGGAGCTGTTTTTT. As protein: CASRRGENTGELFF.

This clonotype was observed many times. The chain is built from TRBV6-2 or TRBV6-3 and TRBJ1-2, with a possible D match to TRBD1 (5 bases). Germline lookup yields CDR1 MNHEY and CDR2 SVGEGT. Trimming removed 7 bases from V and 4 bases from J, with 19 bases in between. The CDR3 consists of 15 residues. The CDR3 protein is CASNLNWGVAYGYTF. The CDR3 DNA follows: TGTGCCAGCAACCTAAATTGGGGGGTTGCCTATGGCTACACCTTC.

The chain recombines TRBV7-9 with TRBJ1-1; D is possibly TRBD1 (5 bases). The CDR3 is made up of 14 amino acids. The germline CDR1 and CDR2 sequences are SEHNR and FQNEAQ (reference sequence). The V gene lost 1 base and the J gene lost 4 bases, with 10 bases spanning the gap. The CDR3 region has the DNA TGTGCCAGCAGCTTAGTAGGGGTGAGCACTGAAGCTTTCTTT. Its translation: CASSLVGVSTEAFF.

This clonotype was seen a few times. The chain uses TRBV20-1 and TRBJ2-5, with 10 bases lining up with TRBD2. The ends lost 0 bases at V and 5 bases at J; junction bases unmatched: 12. CDR1 and CDR2 from the germline V gene are DFQATT and SNEGSKA (reference sequence). The CDR3 has 17 amino acids. Here the CDR3 DNA reads TGCAGTGCTAGAGATACAGCGGGAGGGCCCTCGGGGGAGACCCAGTACTTC. Translating gives CSARDTAGGPSGETQYF.

This clonotype was counted only a few times. The chain combines TRBV9 with TRBJ1-2; 7 bases agree with TRBD1. The CDR3 is 18 amino acids. Losses at the gene ends were 5 bases for V and 2 bases for J; bases not matched to a gene: 18. Per the germline V gene, CDR1 is SGDLS and CDR2 is YYNGEE. For the CDR3, the DNA is TGTGCCAGCAGGAAAACCGGGACAGCACACAATCTAAACTATGGCTACACCTTC. The encoded protein is CASRKTGTAHNLNYGYTF.

Worth noting for this clonotype: The CDR3 does not close with the conserved phenylalanine or tryptophan, likely indicating a read error. The genes are TRBV6-5 and TRBJ2-7, with 7 bases lining up with TRBD1. V shed 0 bases, J shed 3 bases, and the junction held 5 bases outside the gene matches. The CDR3 is 15 amino acids. From germline, CDR1 is MNHEY and CDR2 SVGAGI. CDR3 coding DNA: TGTGCCAGCAGTTACTCCTACGGGGACAGCTACGAGCAGTACCTC. Protein: CASSYSYGDSYEQYL.

V gene TRBV12-3 or TRBV12-4 combines with J gene TRBJ2-3, with TRBD2 identical over 9 bases. Trimming cost V 2 bases and J 4 bases; bases outside gene matches: 7. The CDR3 loop spans 16 amino acids. This CDR3 reads CASSLSAGGVADTQYF. Written as DNA, the CDR3 is TGTGCCAGCAGTTTATCAGCGGGGGGAGTAGCAGATACGCAGTATTTT.

Only a few counts were recorded for this clonotype. In nucleotides, the CDR3 is TGTGCCAGCAGCTTGTTCCGGGAGCAGTTCTTC. It translates to CASSLFREQFF. V usage is TRBV5-5 and J usage is TRBJ2-1; no clear D gene. This CDR3 spans 11 amino acids. Trimming pared 1 base from V and 10 bases from J, leaving 6 bases between. Germline assignment: CDR1 SGHKS and CDR2 YYEKEE (reference sequence).